The source of this TCR beta chain is a study of type 1 regulatory T cells. Comments on this clonotype: The antigen remains undetermined.

Each CDR3 protein gets one entry after TCRdb re-called the reads with MiXCR. Of roughly 71,000 distinct CDR3 sequences listed, around 63% are singletons. V lost 5 bases, J lost 6 bases, and 5 bases stayed unmatched. The CDR3 spans 13 residues. In germline, CDR1 is DFQATT, CDR2 SNEGSKA (reference sequence). V is TRBV20-1 and J is TRBJ2-1, with 9 bases that match TRBD2. The material sequenced was cultured T cells, either the whole culture or a sorted T cell fraction (not recorded which). Stated subset: Tr1-enriched cell product generated in vitro against host alloantigens. The receptor's source is a human donor in good health. Here the CDR3 reads CSAGVAGVNEQFF. In DNA, the CDR3 is TGCAGTGCTGGAGTAGCGGGAGTCAATGAGCAGTTCTTC.